Sequencing of this TCR beta chain was carried out in a study of response to subunit inactivated influenza vaccine. TCRdb reanalysed the RT-PCR reads using MiXCR and keeps one entry per CDR3 protein. Of roughly 190,000 distinct CDR3 sequences listed, approximately 12% are singletons. The sample holds many counts of this clonotype. This CDR3 comprises 12 residues. V dropped 0 bases and J dropped 8 bases, with 5 bases sitting between them. This sample also belongs to another study, concerning T cells expressing NK-cell markers. That work contributes: In generating TCR beta cDNA, 5'RACE template switching with UMIs was used. Sequencing of TCR beta repertoires drew on sorted CD3+CD56+NKG2C+, CD3+CD56+NKG2C- and CD3+CD56-NKG2C+ T cells. These clonotypes, the leaders elsewhere, also led the CD3+CD56-NKG2C+ fraction in a few donors.

This rearrangement joins TRBV12-3 or TRBV12-4 to TRBJ2-1; D gene unclear. This specimen consisted of CD8+ T cells sorted from PBMCs, obtained roughly 12 days after vaccination. The sequence was obtained from a man aged 50 to 60 who received an inactivated influenza vaccine. The CDR3 DNA reads TGTGCCAGCAGTTTAGCCCCGGATGAGCAGTTCTTC. This encodes CASSLAPDEQFF.